The clone carrying this T cell receptor (beta chain) was observed a few times. Its cognate antigen is unknown. Library preparation for TCR beta used quantitative 5'-RACE with molecular barcodes. TCRdb reprocessed the 5' RACE reads via MiXCR and lists one record per CDR3 protein. The table lists about 310,000 distinct CDR3 sequences, less than 25% of them singletons. This record comes from a study of CD8 T cells in ankylosing spondylitis. Findings and limits, study-wide: Clones linked to disease were reported to show significant enrichment in matched ankylosing spondylitis synovial fluid.

With 5 bases clipped from V and 6 bases from J, the junction kept 14 bases outside the gene matches. Germline V gene sequence: CDR1 SEHNR, CDR2 FQNEAQ (reference sequence). CDR3 length: 17 residues. The sequence came from a female donor with ankylosing spondylitis or in good health (not recorded which). This chain links TRBV7-9 with TRBJ2-1; 9 bases are a match to TRBD1. The sequenced material came from blood, either unsorted or a sorted T cell fraction (not recorded which). CDR3 sequence (DNA): TGTGCCAGCAGCCTTCGGACAGGGGCCACTAGGACCAATGAGCAGTTCTTC. It yields the protein CASSLRTGATRTNEQFF.